This is a list of T cell receptor beta chains from one sample in a study of human T cells and chemical hapten exposure. In TCRdb, the RACE reads were re-called with MiXCR into one record per CDR3 protein. The sample has around 190,000 distinct CDR3 sequences, about 20% seen once. The sequences come from whole blood, collected in connection with sensitization to the hapten diphenylcyclopropenone (DPC). All receptors derive from a woman aged 45-60 years with alopecia areata. Some clones in this sample may be carry-over from other donors' samples. CDR3s leave out the opening cysteine and the closing phenylalanine or tryptophan.

v_gene	CDR3aa
TRBV29-1	SVVEGAF
TRBV7-9	ASSLGAASDSYEQY
TRBV20-1	SARNLRGFDNTIY
TRBV28	ASSSIAGSAGELF
TRBV12-3/TRBV12-4	ASSSGGIYVGAF
TRBV6-5	ASSYLQGRSPLH
TRBV20-1	SARDPGIEKLF
TRBV9	ASSARAGAPQETQY
TRBV11-3	ASSLVGVNNEQF
TRBV29-1	SVEGRTGGNYGYT
TRBV20-1	SARDRGLYT
TRBV10-3	AIRANPGLAGEASTDTQY
TRBV2	ASSGAGAETQY
TRBV7-6	ASSLGSGPGYEQY
TRBV6-6	ASSYSDLPTSGQF
TRBV20-1	SARGSGTEAF
TRBV2	ASTPRRGLAGVDTQY
TRBV7-2	ASRRDRFEKLF
TRBV7-8	ASSGTSFFTEQF
TRBV18	ASSPGGLAAIQETQY
TRBV7-9	ASSSKGGLETQY
TRBV20-1	SATGSHSEQY
TRBV9	ASSLTAVTSGANVLT
TRBV6-4	ASSPIAGVDNEQF
TRBV29-1	SVQQGMNTEAF
TRBV7-9	ASSTSPDYSTDTQY
TRBV2	ASNPNIGLRLDTEAF
TRBV6-4	ASSDLGFTDTQY
TRBV7-6	ASSVDRGRGGYT
TRBV29-1	SVGQVTEKLF
TRBV21-1	ASSETRQGANYGYT
TRBV5-1	ASSLLRRTGELF
TRBV6-6	ASSPWDTQY
TRBV9	ASRRSWGASTDTQY
TRBV20-1	SARELGGIGEKLF
TRBV6-5	ASSYDRAMNTEAF
TRBV12-3/TRBV12-4	ASSFGRGLRGYT
TRBV4-1	ASSPTVDEQF
TRBV7-9	ASSLSTWYQETQY
TRBV9	ASSVTRNTDTQY
TRBV5-1	ASSLVLENTQY
TRBV7-9	ASSLQMSNTGELF
TRBV2	ASNQRAYNEQF
TRBV2	ASSEASVTYEQY
TRBV6-1	ASSPTSGATGELF